This T cell receptor (beta chain) was recovered during a study of cytomegalovirus exposure and HLA in healthy donors. General observations from the study: The only immune exposure information that was available was CMV serostatus. Donors belonging to an Asian-associated ancestry cluster reportedly showed fewer N-insertions in productive TCRs than the roughly 700-donor mean, according to what a later analysis found.

It was with 60 Vbeta and 13 Jbeta primers that the PCR ran. Clones were sequenced by immunoSEQ multiplex PCR, and TCRdb holds only the in-frame ones, with some missing. The data hold tens of thousands of clones, with 80% observed a single time. Germline CDR1 reads SGHTA; CDR2 reads FQGTGA. V trimming: 2 bases; J trimming: 0 bases; junction bases outside the gene matches: 7. CDR3 length: 17 amino acids. Comment on this clone: What it binds is not known.

V is TRBV7-3 and J is TRBJ2-1, with 7 nucleotides matching TRBD2. The sequence derives from a male donor in good health and CMV-seronegative. Sequenced: PBMCs. This chain's CDR3 is CASSLSSGVGSYNEQFF. CDR3 in DNA: TGTGCCAGCAGCTTATCCAGCGGGGTGGGCTCCTACAATGAGCAGTTCTTC.